Listed below are T cell receptor beta chains from one sample, sequenced in a study of tumor-infiltrating lymphocytes in primary liver carcinoma. TCRdb redid the calling of the multiplex PCR reads with MiXCR, one entry per CDR3 protein. Seen here are approximately 45,000 distinct CDR3 sequences, around 66% observed once, and the top ten hold about 18%. The sequenced sample consisted of liver tumor tissue from sampling region 2. The receptors stem from a man in his forties or fifties with primary liver carcinoma and hepatitis B virus infection. The conserved cysteine and the conserved F or W are not part of the CDR3 here. The order of the fields is V gene, clone size, J gene, CDR3 protein. The size of a clone is reported for some rows only, either as once, few or many, or as a class for expanded clones.

V gene: TRBV2; clone size: many; J gene: TRBJ2-1; CDR3 protein: ASSQLAGQYNEQF
V gene: TRBV29-1; clone size: NA; J gene: TRBJ1-2; CDR3 protein: NVFGQTKYGYT
V gene: TRBV11-2; clone size: NA; J gene: TRBJ2-5; CDR3 protein: TSSLVPGNLQETQY
V gene: TRBV20-1; clone size: NA; J gene: TRBJ2-5; CDR3 protein: SATPLPGGEETQY
V gene: TRBV6-1; clone size: NA; J gene: TRBJ2-5; CDR3 protein: ASSNRAGDQETQY
V gene: TRBV28; clone size: many; J gene: TRBJ1-1; CDR3 protein: ASSFSRAGNTEAF
V gene: TRBV29-1; clone size: NA; J gene: TRBJ2-2; CDR3 protein: SIGSSAANTGELF
V gene: TRBV29-1; clone size: NA; J gene: TRBJ1-1; CDR3 protein: SVESGITETF
V gene: TRBV10-2; clone size: many; J gene: TRBJ2-7; CDR3 protein: ASTQSTGSSYERY
V gene: TRBV10-2; clone size: once; J gene: TRBJ2-7; CDR3 protein: VSTGPYEQY
V gene: TRBV29-1; clone size: once; J gene: TRBJ2-1; CDR3 protein: GAVWAQSGEQF
V gene: TRBV6-1; clone size: NA; J gene: TRBJ2-7; CDR3 protein: ASSEGAGGGDVYEHY
V gene: TRBV6-1; clone size: NA; J gene: TRBJ2-1; CDR3 protein: ASRTGGGNEQF
V gene: TRBV11-1; clone size: NA; J gene: TRBJ2-1; CDR3 protein: ASSLVSAGNEQF
V gene: TRBV28; clone size: NA; J gene: TRBJ2-3; CDR3 protein: ASFKTLLTNTQY
V gene: TRBV6-2/TRBV6-3; clone size: NA; J gene: TRBJ2-1; CDR3 protein: VSSYGTIMGNERF
V gene: TRBV28; clone size: NA; J gene: TRBJ1-1; CDR3 protein: ASSLAGQWEGTGAF